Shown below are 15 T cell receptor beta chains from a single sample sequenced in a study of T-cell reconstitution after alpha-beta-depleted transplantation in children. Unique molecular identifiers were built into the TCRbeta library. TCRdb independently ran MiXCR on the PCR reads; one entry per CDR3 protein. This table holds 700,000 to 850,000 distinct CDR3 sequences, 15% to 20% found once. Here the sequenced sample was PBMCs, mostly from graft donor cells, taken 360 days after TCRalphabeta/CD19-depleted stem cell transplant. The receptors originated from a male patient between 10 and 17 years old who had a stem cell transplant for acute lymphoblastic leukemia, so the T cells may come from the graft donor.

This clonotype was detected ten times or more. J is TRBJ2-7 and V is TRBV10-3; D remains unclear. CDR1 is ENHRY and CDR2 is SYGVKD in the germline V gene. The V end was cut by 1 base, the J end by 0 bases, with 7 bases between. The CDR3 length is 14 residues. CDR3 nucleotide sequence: TGTGCCATCAGTGAGTGGACCCACTCCTACGAGCAGTACTTC. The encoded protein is CAISEWTHSYEQYF.

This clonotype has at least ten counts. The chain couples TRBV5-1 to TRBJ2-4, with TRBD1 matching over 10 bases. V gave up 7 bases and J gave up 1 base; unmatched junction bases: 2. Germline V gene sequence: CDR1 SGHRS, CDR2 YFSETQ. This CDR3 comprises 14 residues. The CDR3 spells CASGTGVAKNIQYF. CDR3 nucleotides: TGCGCCAGCGGGACAGGGGTTGCCAAAAACATTCAGTACTTC. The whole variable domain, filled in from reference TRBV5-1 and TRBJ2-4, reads KAGVTQTPRYLIKTRGQQVTLSCSPISGHRSVSWYQQTPGQGLQFLFEYFSETQRNKGNFPGRFSGRQFSNSRSEMNVSTLELGDSALYLCASGTGVAKNIQYFGAGTRLSVL.

The CDR3 spells CSARDQGSDVQETQYF. The CDR3 nucleotides are TGCAGTGCTAGAGATCAGGGGTCGGACGTACAAGAGACCCAGTACTTC. The genes are TRBV20-1 and TRBJ2-5; weak D call: TRBD1 (6 bases). Trimming cost V 0 bases and J 2 bases, with 16 bases left between them. Germline V gene lookup returns CDR1 DFQATT and CDR2 SNEGSKA (reference sequence). The CDR3 loop spans 16 amino acids.

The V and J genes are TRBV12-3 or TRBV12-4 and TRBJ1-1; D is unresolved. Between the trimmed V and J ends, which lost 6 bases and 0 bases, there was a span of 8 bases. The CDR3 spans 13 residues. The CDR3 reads CASSRSVNTEAFF. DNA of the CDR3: TGTGCCAGCAGCCGTAGCGTGAACACTGAAGCTTTCTTT.

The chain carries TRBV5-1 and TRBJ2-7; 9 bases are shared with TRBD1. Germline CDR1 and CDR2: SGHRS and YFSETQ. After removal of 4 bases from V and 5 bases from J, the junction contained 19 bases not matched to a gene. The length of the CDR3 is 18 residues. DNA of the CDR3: TGCGCCAGCAGCCCGTACAGGGGGCATGGACTTGCGAGTAACGAGCAGTACTTC. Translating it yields CASSPYRGHGLASNEQYF.

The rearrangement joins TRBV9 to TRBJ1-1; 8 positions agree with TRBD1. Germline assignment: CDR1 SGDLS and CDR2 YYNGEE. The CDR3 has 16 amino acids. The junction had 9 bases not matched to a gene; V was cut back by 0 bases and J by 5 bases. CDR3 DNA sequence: TGTGCCAGCAGCGTAGCTACTGACAGGGGTTGGACTGAAGCTTTCTTT. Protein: CASSVATDRGWTEAFF.

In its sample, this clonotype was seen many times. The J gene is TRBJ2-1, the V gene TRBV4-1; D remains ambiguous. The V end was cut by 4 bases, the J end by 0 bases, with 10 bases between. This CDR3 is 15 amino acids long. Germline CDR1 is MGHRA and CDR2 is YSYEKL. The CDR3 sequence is CASSRDWSSYNEQFF. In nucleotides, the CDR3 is TGCGCCAGCAGCCGCGACTGGAGCTCCTACAATGAGCAGTTCTTC.

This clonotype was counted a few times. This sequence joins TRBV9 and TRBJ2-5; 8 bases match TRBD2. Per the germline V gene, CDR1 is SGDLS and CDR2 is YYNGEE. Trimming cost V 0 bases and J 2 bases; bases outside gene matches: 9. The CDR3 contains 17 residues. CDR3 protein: CASSVALGTSGQETQYF. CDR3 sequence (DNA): TGTGCCAGCAGCGTAGCCCTTGGTACTAGCGGTCAAGAGACCCAGTACTTC.

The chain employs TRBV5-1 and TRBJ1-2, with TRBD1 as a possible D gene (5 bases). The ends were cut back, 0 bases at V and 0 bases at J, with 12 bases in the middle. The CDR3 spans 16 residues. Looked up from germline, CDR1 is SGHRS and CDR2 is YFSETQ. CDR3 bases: TGCGCCAGCAGCTTGGCCGTGGGGCAAGCTAACTATGGCTACACCTTC. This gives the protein CASSLAVGQANYGYTF.

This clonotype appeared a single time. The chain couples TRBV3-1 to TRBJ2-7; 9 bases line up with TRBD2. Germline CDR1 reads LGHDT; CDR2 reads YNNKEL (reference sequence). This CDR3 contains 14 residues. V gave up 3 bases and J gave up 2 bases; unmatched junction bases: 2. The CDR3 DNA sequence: TGTGCCAGCAGCCATCTAGCGGGAACCTACGAGCAGTACTTC. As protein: CASSHLAGTYEQYF.

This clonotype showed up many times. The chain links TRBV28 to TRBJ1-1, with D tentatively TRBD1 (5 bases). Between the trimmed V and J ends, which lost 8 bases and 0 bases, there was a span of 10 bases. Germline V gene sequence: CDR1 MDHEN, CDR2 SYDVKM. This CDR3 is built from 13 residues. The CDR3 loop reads CASSGRLNTEAFF. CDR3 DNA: TGTGCCAGCTCGGGACGGTTGAACACTGAAGCTTTCTTT.

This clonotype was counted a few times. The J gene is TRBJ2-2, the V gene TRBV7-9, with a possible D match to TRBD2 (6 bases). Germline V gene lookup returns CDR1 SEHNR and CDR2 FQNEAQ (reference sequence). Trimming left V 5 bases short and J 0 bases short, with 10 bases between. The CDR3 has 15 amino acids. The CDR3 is CASSTGRPNTGELFF. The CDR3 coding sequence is TGTGCCAGCAGCACGGGGAGGCCGAACACCGGGGAGCTGTTTTTT.

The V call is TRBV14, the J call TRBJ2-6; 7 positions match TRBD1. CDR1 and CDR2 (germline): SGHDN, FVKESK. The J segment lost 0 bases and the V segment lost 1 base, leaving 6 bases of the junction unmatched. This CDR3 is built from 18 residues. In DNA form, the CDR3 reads TGTGCCAGCAGCCAAGGACGGACAGGAGGCTCTGGGGCCAACGTCCTGACTTTC. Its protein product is CASSQGRTGGSGANVLTF.

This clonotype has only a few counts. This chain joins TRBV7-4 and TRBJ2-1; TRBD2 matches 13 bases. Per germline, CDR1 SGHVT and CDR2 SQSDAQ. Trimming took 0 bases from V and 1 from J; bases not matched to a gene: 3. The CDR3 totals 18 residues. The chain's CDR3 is CASSLARTSGSSYNEQFF. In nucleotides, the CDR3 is TGTGCCAGCAGCTTAGCCCGGACTAGCGGGAGTTCCTACAATGAGCAGTTCTTC.

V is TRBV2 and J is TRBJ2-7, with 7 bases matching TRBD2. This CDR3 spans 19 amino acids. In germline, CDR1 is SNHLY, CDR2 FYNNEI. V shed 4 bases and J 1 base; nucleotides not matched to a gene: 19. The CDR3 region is CASSGKPTFLADFSYEQYF. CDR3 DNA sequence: TGTGCCAGCAGTGGCAAGCCGACCTTTCTAGCGGACTTTTCCTACGAGCAGTACTTC.